This T cell receptor (beta chain) was sequenced for a study of T cell responses to AZD1222 COVID-19 vaccine. The wider study: Second doses that came at about 4 or about 12 weeks were put together.

Study findings and constraints: Vaccine-related CD4 TCRs covered spike, predominating at 160-218 and 743-854. White British ancestry dominated among donors, who included more females, and clonal diversity was possibly underestimated.

Notes on this clone: Its antigen is unidentified.

Here immunoSEQ multiplex PCR was the method, and the copy in TCRdb shows in-frame clones only, minus some. The sample carries roughly 99,000 clones, around 90% recorded once. Trimming removed 0 bases from V and 4 bases from J, with 16 bases in between. Germline assignment: CDR1 SGHAT and CDR2 FQDESV (reference sequence). The CDR3 has 17 residues. This specimen consisted of peripheral blood, obtained on day 0 of AZD1222 vaccination. The rearrangement links TRBV11-1 to TRBJ2-1, with a weak D call TRBD2 (7 bases). The sequence came from an adult in good health. For the CDR3, the DNA is TGTGCCAGCAGCTTAGCCCATGGGGGCGGGAGATACAATGAGCAGTTCTTC. This codes for CASSLAHGGGRYNEQFF. Complete variable domain (other parts from reference TRBV11-1 and TRBJ2-1): EAEVAQSPRYKITEKSQAVAFWCDPISGHATLYWYRQILGQGPELLVQFQDESVVDDSQLPKDRFSAERLKGVDSTLKIQPAELGDSAMYLCASSLAHGGGRYNEQFFGPGTRLTVL.